The sequence of this T cell receptor (beta chain) was determined in a study of cytomegalovirus exposure and HLA in healthy donors. General study results and limits: It was in a later analysis that TCR association rates were seen to vary by HLA locus, highest for DRB1 and lowest for HLA-C. Common viral pathogens seemed to be connected with several of the most significant clusters, according to a later analysis.

This clone was recorded once. Its antigen remains unidentified. The PCR used 60 Vbeta and 13 Jbeta primers. Profiling relied on immunoSEQ multiplex PCR, and the TCRdb table lists in-frame clones only, not all of them. The table includes about 160,000 clones, 80% detected once. V was shortened by 6 bases and J by 1 base, with 9 bases between the two germline ends. CDR3 length: 12 residues. Germline V CDR1 and CDR2: SQVTM, ANQGSEA. The sample consisted of PBMCs. The sequence came from a man younger than 35 in good health and CMV-seropositive. The J gene is TRBJ2-5, the V gene TRBV29-1, with D possibly matching TRBD1 (5 bases). For the CDR3, the DNA is TGCAGCGTCGACAGATCCCAAGAGACCCAGTACTTC. Amino acids: CSVDRSQETQYF.